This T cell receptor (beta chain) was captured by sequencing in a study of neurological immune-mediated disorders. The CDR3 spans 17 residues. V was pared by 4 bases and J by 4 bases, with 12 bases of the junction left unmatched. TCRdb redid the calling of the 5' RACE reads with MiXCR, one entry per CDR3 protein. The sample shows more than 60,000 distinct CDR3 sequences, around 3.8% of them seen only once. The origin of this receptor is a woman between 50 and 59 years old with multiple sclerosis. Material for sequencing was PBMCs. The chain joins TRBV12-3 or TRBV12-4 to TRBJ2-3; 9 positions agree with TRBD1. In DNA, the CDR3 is TGTGCCAGCAGTTGGGGACAGGGTAGGGGCGTCGCAGATACGCAGTATTTT. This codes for CASSWGQGRGVADTQYF.